Below, 25 T cell receptor beta chains from the same sample are listed, as sequenced in a study of T cell responses to AZD1222 COVID-19 vaccine. Assay used: immunoSEQ multiplex PCR; TCRdb lists only in-frame clones, some missing. Seen here are fewer than 75,000 clones, around nine tenths observed once, and the top ten hold 6.3%. The material was peripheral blood, obtained 28 days after the second dose of the MenACWY control vaccine. These receptors were collected from an adult who received the MenACWY meningococcal vaccine as a control.

This chain connects TRBV30 to TRBJ2-5; perhaps TRBD1 as D (6 bases). This CDR3 has 14 residues. V lost 2 bases and J lost 7, with 17 bases in between. Germline V gene sequence: CDR1 GTSNPN, CDR2 SVGIG (reference sequence). CDR3 residues: CAWSHWDRRGTQYF. The CDR3 coding sequence is TGTGCCTGGAGTCACTGGGACCGCAGGGGGACCCAGTACTTC.

V gene TRBV5-1 combines with J gene TRBJ2-3, with TRBD1 matching over 8 bases. The CDR3 totals 14 residues. Unmatched junction bases numbered 1, after V lost 4 bases and J lost 0 bases. CDR1 is SGHRS and CDR2 is YFSETQ in the germline V gene. CDR3 coding DNA: TGCGCCAGCAGCCGGACAGGGAGCACAGATACGCAGTATTTT. Its protein is CASSRTGSTDTQYF.

V and J are TRBV9 and TRBJ2-1, with D maybe TRBD2 (6 bases). V lost 4 bases and J lost 4, with 12 bases in between. The V gene's germline CDR1 is SGDLS and CDR2 YYNGEE. The CDR3 loop spans 14 amino acids. CDR3 region: CASSLGLQYNEQFF. The CDR3 nucleotides read TGTGCCAGCAGCCTGGGACTCCAATACAATGAGCAGTTCTTC.

This chain links TRBV6-1 with TRBJ2-5, with 8 bases lining up with TRBD2. Trimming removed 1 base from V and 5 bases from J; junction bases left unmatched: 6. CDR3 length: 15 amino acids. CDR1 is MNHNS, CDR2 SASEGT, per germline. The CDR3 protein is CASSEGNSGIETQYF. The CDR3, as DNA: TGTGCCAGCAGTGAAGGGAATAGCGGGATCGAGACCCAGTACTTC.

The V gene is TRBV2, the J gene TRBJ1-2; 8 positions match TRBD1. V shed 5 bases and J 8 bases; nucleotides not matched to a gene: 10. This CDR3 region has 14 residues. CDR1 SNHLY and CDR2 FYNNEI come from the germline V gene. CDR3 residues: CASSNRQGLGGYTF. For the CDR3, the DNA is TGTGCCAGCAGTAACAGACAGGGGCTGGGCGGCTACACCTTC.

The chain uses TRBV5-5 and TRBJ1-1; no clear D gene. Germline loops: CDR1 SGHKS, CDR2 YYEKEE (reference sequence). The CDR3 contains 13 residues. Trimming took off 4 bases at V and 1 base at J, with 8 bases between the two ends. CDR3 nucleotides: TGTGCCAGCAGCATACCACCGAACACTGAAGCTTTCTTT. This sequence encodes CASSIPPNTEAFF.

The chain employs TRBV20-1 and TRBJ2-1, with 7 bases lining up with TRBD2. The germline gives CDR1 DFQATT, CDR2 SNEGSKA (reference sequence). The CDR3 has 18 residues. The J segment lost 0 bases and the V segment lost 3 bases, leaving 14 bases of the junction unmatched. This chain's CDR3 is CSASLADIKKSSYNEQFF. Written as DNA, the CDR3 is TGCAGTGCTAGTCTAGCGGACATTAAAAAGAGCTCCTACAATGAGCAGTTCTTC.

The CDR3 DNA sequence: TGTGCCAGCAGTCCCGGGACTAACCCCGGGGAGCTGTTTTTT. This translates into CASSPGTNPGELFF. V and J are TRBV6-5 and TRBJ2-2; TRBD2 agrees at 7 bases. The ends lost 5 bases at V and 6 bases at J; junction bases unmatched: 6. The CDR3 covers 14 residues. CDR1 is MNHEY and CDR2 is SVGAGI in the germline V gene.

The rearrangement uses TRBV19 and TRBJ2-3; 7 nucleotides line up with TRBD2. After removal of 6 bases from V and 4 bases from J, the junction contained 4 bases not matched to a gene. There are 13 residues in the CDR3. Germline V lookup: CDR1 LNHDA, CDR2 SQIVND (reference sequence). This CDR3 reads CASRVSGADTQYF. The CDR3 nucleotides read TGTGCCAGTAGGGTCAGCGGGGCAGATACGCAGTATTTT.

The V call is TRBV5-5, the J call TRBJ1-2, with D uncertain. The germline V and J ends were trimmed by 0 bases and 4 bases, with 4 bases remaining between them. This CDR3 spans 12 amino acids. The germline CDR1 and CDR2 sequences are SGHKS and YYEKEE (reference sequence). The DNA of the CDR3 is TGTGCCAGCAGCTTGGGTCTCTATGGCTACACCTTC. Protein product: CASSLGLYGYTF. Drawing the rest from reference TRBV5-5 and TRBJ1-2, the complete variable domain is DAGVTQSPTHLIKTRGQQVTLRCSPISGHKSVSWYQQVLGQGPQFIFQYYEKEERGRGNFPDRFSARQFPNYSSELNVNALLLGDSALYLCASSLGLYGYTFGSGTRLTVV.

The rearrangement links TRBV6-2 or TRBV6-3 to TRBJ2-7; possible D gene TRBD2, 5 bases. Germline CDR1 reads MNHEY; CDR2 reads SVGEGT. This CDR3 contains 15 residues. V gave up 4 bases and J gave up 0 bases, with 13 bases separating them. CDR3 loop: CASSSTLSGSYEQYF. CDR3 DNA sequence: TGTGCCAGCAGTTCGACCTTAAGCGGCTCCTACGAGCAGTACTTC.

The CDR3 coding sequence is TGTGCCAGCAGTTTAAAGGGGGCAAGGCAGCCCCAGCATTTT. Its translation is CASSLKGARQPQHF. The rearrangement joins TRBV28 to TRBJ1-5, with 7 bases identical to TRBD1. J lost 7 bases, V lost 2 bases, and 5 bases had no gene match. CDR1 and CDR2 from the germline V gene are MDHEN and SYDVKM. This CDR3 spans 14 amino acids.

V usage is TRBV28 and J usage is TRBJ2-7; D gene ambiguous. Trimming removed 6 bases from V and 5 bases from J, with 11 bases in between. CDR3 length: 12 residues. From germline, CDR1 is MDHEN and CDR2 SYDVKM. The CDR3 sequence is CASSPGGHEQYF. Here the CDR3 DNA reads TGTGCCAGCAGCCCGGGTGGGCACGAGCAGTACTTC. Drawing the rest from reference TRBV28 and TRBJ2-7, the complete variable domain is DVKVTQSSRYLVKRTGEKVFLECVQDMDHENMFWYRQDPGLGLRLIYFSYDVKMKEKGDIPEGYSVSREKKERFSLILESASTNQTSMYLCASSPGGHEQYFGPGTRLTVT.

The chain is built from TRBV28 and TRBJ1-2; no definite D call. V was cut by 2 bases and J by 1 base, with 14 bases left in between. This CDR3 spans 16 amino acids. Per germline, CDR1 MDHEN and CDR2 SYDVKM. CDR3 nucleotide sequence: TGTGCCAGCAGTTTAGCGGGCAGAGGGATTAACTATGGCTACACCTTC. Translation gives CASSLAGRGINYGYTF.

This clone was seen once. This sequence joins TRBV6-2 or TRBV6-3 and TRBJ2-7; 14 positions agree with TRBD2. The CDR3 spans 14 residues. V was clipped by 6 bases and J by 7 bases; unmatched bases: 5. Germline CDR1 is MNHEY and CDR2 is SVGEGT. Written as DNA, the CDR3 is TGTGCCAGCAGCCAGGGACTAGCGGGAGAAGAGCAGTACTTC. Residues: CASSQGLAGEEQYF.

This clone has just a few counts. This chain links TRBV19 with TRBJ2-1, with 7 bases identical to TRBD2. There are 15 residues in the CDR3. Per the germline V gene, CDR1 is LNHDA and CDR2 is SQIVND (reference sequence). The J segment lost 5 bases and the V segment lost 8 bases, leaving 12 bases of the junction unmatched. CDR3 amino acids: CASRPAGYRDNEQFF. CDR3 bases: TGTGCCAGTCGTCCAGCGGGATATAGGGACAATGAGCAGTTCTTC.

V usage is TRBV30 and J usage is TRBJ2-7, with D unresolved. The CDR3 sequence is 14 residues long. From germline, CDR1 is GTSNPN and CDR2 SVGIG (reference sequence). Deletions cut 3 bases from V and 2 bases from J, with 14 bases between. The CDR3 spells CAWSLKVRTYEQYF. CDR3 nucleotide sequence: TGTGCCTGGAGCCTGAAGGTGAGGACCTACGAGCAGTACTTC.

V gene TRBV10-3 combines with J gene TRBJ2-1; possibly TRBD2 for D (6 bases). Germline lookup yields CDR1 ENHRY and CDR2 SYGVKD. With 3 bases removed from V and 6 bases from J, the gap between germline ends came to 15 bases. The CDR3 is 15 residues long. The CDR3 region is CAISEGLARGNEQFF. CDR3 sequence (DNA): TGTGCCATCAGTGAAGGGCTAGCGCGCGGCAATGAGCAGTTCTTC.

The chain joins TRBV5-1 to TRBJ1-5, with 7 bases lining up with TRBD1. V shed 2 bases and J 5 bases; nucleotides not matched to a gene: 4. Per germline, CDR1 SGHRS and CDR2 YFSETQ. This CDR3 comprises 14 residues. CDR3 in amino acids: CASSLGGKDQPQHF. The CDR3 bases are TGCGCCAGCAGCTTAGGGGGCAAAGATCAGCCCCAGCATTTT.

The V call is TRBV7-2, the J call TRBJ2-7; 8 bases map to TRBD1. This CDR3 spans 14 amino acids. Germline-derived CDR1 and CDR2 are SGHTA and FQGNSA. V gave up 4 bases and J gave up 0 bases; unmatched junction bases: 2. The CDR3 loop reads CASSWGQDSYEQYF. CDR3 bases: TGTGCCAGCAGCTGGGGACAGGACTCCTACGAGCAGTACTTC.

This chain joins TRBV7-6 and TRBJ1-1, with no clear D. Deletions cut 5 bases from V and 1 base from J, with 8 bases between. Germline CDR1 and CDR2: SGHVS and FNYEAQ. The CDR3 spans 13 residues. CDR3 nucleotides: TGTGCCAGCAGCCAAGTGGGGAACACTGAAGCTTTCTTT. Translating gives CASSQVGNTEAFF.

The chain employs TRBV27 and TRBJ1-1; D possibly corresponds to TRBD1 (5 bases). CDR1 MNHEY and CDR2 SMNVEV come from the germline V gene (reference sequence). V was trimmed by 10 bases and J by 4 bases, leaving 13 bases between them. CDR3 length: 12 residues. The CDR3 loop reads CAIGDSRTEAFF. For the CDR3, the DNA is TGTGCCATCGGAGACAGCCGCACTGAAGCTTTCTTT.

The chain couples TRBV30 to TRBJ2-5, with a possible D match to TRBD2 (6 bases). Trimming shortened V by 3 bases and J by 1 base, and 12 bases separated the two germline ends. The germline V gene encodes CDR1 GTSNPN and CDR2 SVGIG (reference sequence). The CDR3 runs to 14 residues. This chain's CDR3 is CAWRGGDSQETQYF. Written as DNA, the CDR3 is TGTGCCTGGAGAGGCGGGGATAGCCAAGAGACCCAGTACTTC.

This chain uses TRBV6-2 or TRBV6-3 with TRBJ2-7, with 10 bases aligning to TRBD2. The junction had 9 bases not matched to a gene; V was cut back by 3 bases and J by 7 bases. Germline CDR1 is MNHEY and CDR2 is SVGEGT. The CDR3 loop spans 15 amino acids. The DNA for the CDR3 is TGTGCCAGCAGTTATTTACCGGGACTAGCGCAAGAGCAGTACTTC. As protein: CASSYLPGLAQEQYF.

This chain uses TRBV19 with TRBJ1-4; TRBD1 matches at 9 bases. The length of the CDR3 is 15 residues. Germline V gene data show CDR1 as LNHDA and CDR2 as SQIVND (reference sequence). V gave up 6 bases and J gave up 8 bases; unmatched junction bases: 10. The CDR3 loop reads CASRTPGTGSEKLFF. For the CDR3, the DNA is TGTGCCAGTAGGACTCCCGGGACAGGGTCGGAAAAACTGTTTTTT.